Listed below are T cell receptor beta chains from one sample, sequenced in a study of neurological immune-mediated disorders. TCRdb called the 5' RACE reads again in MiXCR, with one record for every CDR3 protein. The profile shows tens of thousands of distinct CDR3 sequences, around 4% of them singletons. Sequenced input: PBMCs. These receptor sequences come from a woman aged 60-75 years with multiple sclerosis. Both conserved end residues are part of each CDR3. D genes are given only for firm matches. Only part of the rows carry a size: once, few, many, or a class if the clone is expanded.

abundance	d_gene	v_gene	j_gene	CDR3nt	CDR3aa
NA	TRBD2	TRBV20-1	TRBJ2-1	TGCAGTGCTCGACGACTAGCGGGAGGGAACAATGAGCAGTTCTTC	CSARRLAGGNNEQFF
many	TRBD1	TRBV25-1	TRBJ1-2	TGTGCCAGCAGTAGGGGGACAGGGGGATTATATGGCTACACCTTC	CASSRGTGGLYGYTF
many	NA	TRBV6-6	TRBJ2-5	TGTGCCAGCAGTAATTCTATCCAGTACTTC	CASSNSIQYF
many	TRBD2	TRBV3-1	TRBJ2-1	TGTGCCAGCAGCCCCTCCCGCTGGACTAGCGGGAGTAATGAGCAGTTCTTC	CASSPSRWTSGSNEQFF
few	NA	TRBV18	TRBJ1-2	TGTGCCAGCTCCCAGGAGTCCAGGGTAGGAGGCTACACCTTC	CASSQESRVGGYTF
many	TRBD1	TRBV27	TRBJ1-2	TGTGCCAGCAGTCCGATGACAGGGGGAAACTATGGCTACACCTTC	CASSPMTGGNYGYTF
many	TRBD1	TRBV7-2	TRBJ1-5	TGTGCCAGCAGCTCCAGGACAGGGAGAAGTGGTCAGCCCCAGCATTTT	CASSSRTGRSGQPQHF
many	NA	TRBV3-1	TRBJ1-1	TGTGCCAGCAGCTGGGGAAACACTGAAGCTTTCTTT	CASSWGNTEAFF
many	NA	TRBV4-3	TRBJ1-2	TGCGCCAGCAGCCAAGCGGGGCAGGGTGGGAACTATGGCTACACCTTC	CASSQAGQGGNYGYTF
many	TRBD1	TRBV5-1	TRBJ2-7	TGCGCCAGCAGCTCCGGACAGGGGAACCACGAGCAGTACTTC	CASSSGQGNHEQYF
many	NA	TRBV12-3/TRBV12-4	TRBJ1-6	TGTGCCAGCTCCCTAGCTGGGGATTCACCCCTCCACTTT	CASSLAGDSPLHF
many	TRBD1	TRBV7-9	TRBJ2-2	TGTGCCAGCAGCCCGCCGACAGGGCACAACACCGGGGAGCTGTTTTTT	CASSPPTGHNTGELFF
NA	NA	TRBV5-1	TRBJ2-5	TGCGCCAGCATTAGGGCCATTGGTCAAGAGACCCAGTACTTC	CASIRAIGQETQYF
few	NA	TRBV6-1	TRBJ1-3	TGTGCCAGCAGTGTAGGGGTTGGAAACACCATATATTTT	CASSVGVGNTIYF
few	NA	TRBV3-1	TRBJ1-2	TGTGCCAGCAGCCACTTAGACGGGCTTGGCTATGGCTACACCTTC	CASSHLDGLGYGYTF
many	TRBD1	TRBV7-2	TRBJ2-7	TGTGCCAGCAGCTTAGAAGGACAGGGATTCTACGAGCAGTACTTC	CASSLEGQGFYEQYF
NA	NA	TRBV25-1	TRBJ1-1	TGTGCCAGCAGTGGGGGGCCGAGGACTGAAGCTTTCTTT	CASSGGPRTEAFF
NA	NA	TRBV6-1	TRBJ1-1	TGTGCCAGCAGTGAATGGATAGGGGGCACTGAAGCTTTCTTT	CASSEWIGGTEAFF
NA	NA	TRBV10-3	TRBJ2-3	TGTGCCATCAGGCCTATGGGAGATACGCAGTATTTT	CAIRPMGDTQYF
many	TRBD2	TRBV2	TRBJ2-1	TGTGCCAGCAGGCTCAAGGTCCTAGCGGGGGGGCACAATGAGCAGTTCTTC	CASRLKVLAGGHNEQFF
many	NA	TRBV5-6	TRBJ2-7	TGTGCCAGCAGCTTTTCAGGTCTTGACGGACTTTTC	CASSFSGLDGLF
many	TRBD1	TRBV4-1	TRBJ1-2	TGCGCCAGCAGCCTTGGGACAGGGGGCTATGGCTACACCTTC	CASSLGTGGYGYTF
NA	TRBD2	TRBV5-6	TRBJ2-5	TGTGCCAGCAGCTGGGGACTAGCGGGAGAAGGAGAGACCCAGTACTTC	CASSWGLAGEGETQYF
many	NA	TRBV7-2	TRBJ2-3	TGTGCCAGCAGCTTAGACGCGGATACGACCACAGATACGCAGTATTTT	CASSLDADTTTDTQYF